Below, 13 T cell receptor beta chains from the same sample are listed, as sequenced in a study of T-cell memory formation after mild COVID-19. TCRdb re-derived calls from the 5' RACE reads in MiXCR, one entry per CDR3 protein. Of under 200,000 distinct CDR3 sequences in the sample, around 10% were seen once. Sequenced sample: PBMCs or a T cell subset sorted from them (not recorded which). Every receptor here comes from a man in his late teens or twenties who had mild COVID-19 (a few samples of this study predate the infection). Cell type and time point are not known.

The chain's CDR3 is CSARDRVSPLHF. The DNA of the CDR3 is TGCAGTGCTAGGGACAGGGTCTCACCCCTCCACTTT. The chain links TRBV20-1 to TRBJ1-6; 8 bases are a match to TRBD1. The CDR3 totals 12 residues. The junction had 2 bases not matched to a gene; V was cut back by 3 bases and J by 10 bases. Germline assignment: CDR1 DFQATT and CDR2 SNEGSKA (reference sequence).

This clonotype was seen a handful of times. The CDR3 protein is CASSLSMSSTDTQYF. CDR3 DNA sequence: TGTGCCAGCAGCTTGAGCATGTCTAGCACAGATACGCAGTATTTT. The chain links TRBV5-4 to TRBJ2-3; D remains ambiguous. The length of the CDR3 is 15 residues. The germline gives CDR1 SGHNT, CDR2 YYREEE (reference sequence). Trimming pared 1 base from V and 0 bases from J, leaving 9 bases between.

This clonotype has only a few counts. The genes are TRBV11-2 and TRBJ2-3, with TRBD2 identical over 8 bases. CDR3 length: 16 residues. V lost 5 bases, J lost 4 bases, and 11 bases stayed unmatched. The germline CDR1 and CDR2 sequences are SGHAT and FQNNGV. As DNA, the CDR3 is TGTGCCAGCAGCCGTAGACACCTCGGGAGGGCAGATACGCAGTATTTT. Its protein is CASSRRHLGRADTQYF.

This clonotype was observed once. The chain couples TRBV24-1 to TRBJ2-3; D unresolved. Germline CDR1 is KGHDR and CDR2 is SFDVKD. CDR3 size: 15 residues. V lost 4 bases to trimming and J lost 6 bases, with 16 bases between them. In DNA, the CDR3 is TGTGCCACCAGTGACCGGAACCTGGGCCACGATACGCAGTATTTT. The encoded protein is CATSDRNLGHDTQYF.

The CDR3 DNA follows: TGCAGTGCTAGGGATTCCCGGACTCCCCAAGAGACCCAGTACTTC. It codes for CSARDSRTPQETQYF. The genes are TRBV20-1 and TRBJ2-5, with D possibly being TRBD2 (5 bases). CDR1 and CDR2 (germline): DFQATT, SNEGSKA (reference sequence). The V and J ends lost 3 bases and 1 base respectively, with 15 bases between them. The CDR3 contains 15 residues.

The rearrangement joins TRBV9 to TRBJ2-5; D possibly corresponds to TRBD1 (7 bases). Germline loops: CDR1 SGDLS, CDR2 YYNGEE. The CDR3 totals 16 residues. The V gene lost 1 base and the J gene lost 4 bases, with 17 bases spanning the gap. In DNA, the CDR3 is TGTGCCAGCAGCGTACGCGGGACAGCCGACCGAGAGACCCAGTACTTC. Its translation: CASSVRGTADRETQYF.

The rearrangement joins TRBV7-3 to TRBJ2-3, with TRBD2 matching 7 bases. From germline, CDR1 is SGHTA and CDR2 FQGTGA. Trimming cost V 5 bases and J 5 bases; bases outside gene matches: 13. The CDR3 is made up of 16 amino acids. CDR3: CASSPGTTPFGDTQYF. The CDR3, as DNA: TGTGCCAGCAGCCCCGGGACTACCCCCTTCGGAGATACGCAGTATTTT.

In its sample, this clonotype was seen a few times. The chain uses TRBV5-1 and TRBJ2-3; 8 nucleotides align to TRBD2. This CDR3 has 14 amino acids. V shed 4 bases, J shed 6 bases, and the junction held 7 bases outside the gene matches. In germline, CDR1 is SGHRS, CDR2 YFSETQ. The CDR3 loop is CASSISGVEDTQYF. The DNA of the CDR3 is TGCGCCAGCAGCATTAGCGGGGTGGAGGATACGCAGTATTTT.

This clonotype was picked up a small number of times. This chain connects TRBV7-3 to TRBJ2-2, with a tentative D call TRBD1 (6 bases). The CDR3 sequence is 14 residues long. V was clipped by 0 bases and J by 6 bases, with 8 bases between them. Per germline, CDR1 SGHTA and CDR2 FQGTGA. The CDR3 protein is CASSLTQGPGELFF. The DNA for the CDR3 is TGTGCCAGCAGCTTAACACAGGGTCCCGGGGAGCTGTTTTTT.

CDR3 DNA sequence: TGCAGTGCCACCAAGGCAGGGTGGGGGTCCGGGGAGCTGTTTTTT. Encoded protein: CSATKAGWGSGELFF. The genes are TRBV20-1 and TRBJ2-2; D may match TRBD1 or TRBD2 (5 bases each). From germline, CDR1 is DFQATT and CDR2 SNEGSKA (reference sequence). Between the trimmed V and J ends, which lost 6 bases and 6 bases, there was a span of 20 bases. The CDR3 is 15 amino acids.

The genes are TRBV24-1 and TRBJ2-7; D is uncertain. Germline CDR1 and CDR2: KGHDR and SFDVKD. This CDR3 spans 11 amino acids. The CDR3 region has the DNA TGTGCCACCAGTGATTTAGATTCCCGGCCCGTC. Protein: CATSDLDSRPV.

The chain links TRBV12-3 or TRBV12-4 to TRBJ1-2, with D possibly matching TRBD1 (5 bases). The CDR3 is 13 residues long. Trimming pared 6 bases from V and 6 bases from J, leaving 14 bases between. The CDR3 here is CASSTTGHDGYTF. The CDR3 DNA is TGTGCCAGCAGCACAACTGGACATGATGGCTACACCTTC.

This clonotype occurred a few times. The chain links TRBV7-3 to TRBJ1-6, with D uncertain. The CDR3 has 14 residues. Germline CDR1 SGHTA, CDR2 FQGTGA. Deletions cut 6 bases from V and 9 bases from J, with 15 bases between. CDR3 protein: CASSLGSGSSPLHF. CDR3 bases: TGTGCCAGCAGTTTGGGTTCGGGAAGTTCACCCCTCCACTTT.